This T cell receptor (beta chain) was documented in a study of PD-L1 blockade in urothelial cancer. V lost 4 bases and J lost 4; bases outside the gene matches: 5. The CDR3 has 14 amino acids. The germline CDR1 and CDR2 sequences are ENHRY and SYGVKD. As for time point: pretreatment peripheral blood. Measured with immunoSEQ multiplex PCR; TCRdb has only the in-frame clones, and not every one. The table lists approximately 90,000 clones, around 90% of them singletons. Sequencing was performed on PBMCs, taken around atezolizumab (anti-PD-L1) treatment. The rearrangement links TRBV10-3 to TRBJ1-1; 8 nucleotides agree with TRBD1. This TCR was sampled from a man in his 60s with urothelial cancer. The DNA for the CDR3 is TGTGCCATCAGTGCCACAGGGGGAAGCACTGAAGCTTTCTTT. Its protein product is CAISATGGSTEAFF.